These 30 T cell receptor beta chains were all obtained from the same sample, sequenced in a study of T-cell reconstitution after alpha-beta-depleted transplantation in children. Unique molecular identifiers featured in how the TCRbeta library was prepared. TCRdb ran MiXCR on the PCR reads and lists one entry per CDR3 protein. Of about 610,000 distinct CDR3 sequences detected, roughly a tenth appear once; the ten largest clones hold 3.5% to 5%. Sequences were derived from PBMCs from the stem cell graft donor, sampled from the stem cell graft. These receptors came from a human donor who donated a stem cell graft to a child with acute myeloid leukemia.

This sequence joins TRBV20-1 and TRBJ2-3; TRBD2 agrees at 7 bases. The CDR3 totals 17 residues. After removal of 3 bases from V and 0 bases from J, the junction contained 12 bases not matched to a gene. The V gene's germline CDR1 is DFQATT and CDR2 SNEGSKA (reference sequence). Here the CDR3 reads CSARPPTSRTSTDTQYF. DNA of the CDR3: TGCAGTGCTAGGCCTCCGACTAGCCGAACTAGCACAGATACGCAGTATTTT.

A few counts support this clonotype. This rearrangement joins TRBV29-1 to TRBJ1-2; 9 nucleotides agree with TRBD1. V gave up 0 bases and J gave up 4 bases; unmatched junction bases: 21. CDR3 length equals 20 residues. Germline V CDR1 and CDR2: SQVTM, ANQGSEA. The CDR3 sequence: CSVEDPLHRDRVLQVYGYTF. CDR3 coding DNA: TGCAGCGTTGAAGATCCCCTCCACCGGGACAGGGTACTCCAGGTCTATGGCTACACCTTC.

V gene TRBV5-5 combines with J gene TRBJ2-1; D is perhaps TRBD1 or TRBD2 (5 bases each). The CDR3 is 18 amino acids. Germline lookup yields CDR1 SGHKS and CDR2 YYEKEE (reference sequence). V shed 0 bases and J shed 0 bases, with 16 bases lying between them. The CDR3 nucleotides are TGTGCCAGCAGCTTGGCCGCTGACGCCGGGGCCTCCTACAATGAGCAGTTCTTC. Translating it yields CASSLAADAGASYNEQFF.

The sample holds a few counts of this clonotype. The gene calls are TRBV5-5 and TRBJ2-2; a possible D gene is TRBD1 (5 bases). Germline V gives CDR1 SGHKS, CDR2 YYEKEE (reference sequence). The V end lost 4 bases, the J end lost 4 bases, and 14 bases lay between the germline ends. CDR3 length: 15 amino acids. CDR3 DNA: TGTGCCAGCAGCCCGGATCAGGGAATCACCGGGGAGCTGTTTTTT. Its protein is CASSPDQGITGELFF.

This clonotype was counted only a few times. The V call is TRBV3-1, the J call TRBJ1-2; TRBD1 might be the D (5 bases). CDR3 length: 16 residues. V lost 1 base and J lost 1, with 13 bases in between. Germline-derived CDR1 and CDR2 are LGHDT and YNNKEL (reference sequence). Written as DNA, the CDR3 is TGTGCCAGCAGCCAAGTTACAGGATCTAGTAACTATGGCTACACCTTC. Translated, it gives CASSQVTGSSNYGYTF.

This clonotype ranks as medium-sized. This rearrangement joins TRBV5-1 to TRBJ2-3; 8 nucleotides line up with TRBD2. The germline V gene encodes CDR1 SGHRS and CDR2 YFSETQ. This CDR3 is built from 15 residues. The V and J ends lost 5 bases and 1 base, in that order; junction bases with no gene match: 6. The CDR3 nucleotides read TGCGCCAGCAGGCCTCTAGCGGGCGGCACAGATACGCAGTATTTT. Translated, it gives CASRPLAGGTDTQYF.

V gene TRBV12-3 or TRBV12-4 combines with J gene TRBJ2-7; D remains ambiguous. This CDR3 spans 15 amino acids. V lost 7 bases, J lost 0 bases, and 16 bases lay in between. The CDR3 nucleotides are TGTGCCAGCACCCTTGGTGGGCCAAGCTCCTACGAGCAGTACTTC. It translates to CASTLGGPSSYEQYF.

The J gene is TRBJ1-3, the V gene TRBV7-9; maybe TRBD1 (5 bases). V lost 4 bases and J lost 0, with 10 bases in between. The CDR3 loop spans 15 amino acids. CDR1 is SEHNR, CDR2 FQNEAQ, per germline (reference sequence). CDR3 bases: TGTGCCAGCAGCTGGGGACTGAACTCTGGAAACACCATATATTTT. Amino acid sequence: CASSWGLNSGNTIYF.

This clonotype was detected many times. The CDR3 spells CSVVGWRPNGIYEQYF. In DNA, the CDR3 is TGCAGCGTTGTCGGATGGCGACCAAATGGGATATACGAGCAGTACTTC. The chain couples TRBV29-1 to TRBJ2-7; D gene ambiguous. CDR1 and CDR2 (germline): SQVTM, ANQGSEA. This CDR3 comprises 16 residues. V was clipped by 4 bases and J by 4 bases, with 23 bases between them.

The chain links TRBV4-3 to TRBJ2-6; D could derive from TRBD1 or TRBD2 (5 bases each). The CDR3 has 16 amino acids. Germline V gene sequence: CDR1 LGHNA, CDR2 YSLEER. Trimming shortened V by 3 bases and J by 8 bases, and 17 bases separated the two germline ends. CDR3 in amino acids: CASSQGSHGTSNVLTF. The CDR3 nucleotides read TGCGCCAGCAGCCAGGGTTCTCATGGGACGTCCAACGTCCTGACTTTC.

The chain carries TRBV12-3 or TRBV12-4 and TRBJ1-2; no firm D call. CDR3 size: 15 residues. Trimming stripped 1 base from V and 2 bases from J, with 11 bases between. For the CDR3, the DNA is TGTGCCAGCAGTTTAGGCCCAGGACGGAACTATGGCTACACCTTC. The encoded protein is CASSLGPGRNYGYTF.

V is TRBV5-1 and J is TRBJ1-2; 8 nucleotides align to TRBD1. The CDR3 totals 16 residues. The V and J ends lost 3 bases and 4 bases, in that order; junction bases with no gene match: 11. Germline lookup yields CDR1 SGHRS and CDR2 YFSETQ. Here the CDR3 reads CASSSQGQGLIYGYTF. The CDR3, as DNA: TGCGCCAGCAGCTCCCAAGGACAGGGCCTGATCTATGGCTACACCTTC.

The V and J genes are TRBV7-2 and TRBJ1-4; 9 nucleotides align to TRBD1. The CDR3 has 15 residues. Germline CDR1 and CDR2: SGHTA and FQGNSA. V gave up 5 bases and J gave up 8 bases; unmatched junction bases: 9. This chain's CDR3 is CASSPGRTGEEKLFF. CDR3 nucleotide sequence: TGTGCCAGCAGCCCTGGTAGGACAGGGGAGGAAAAACTGTTTTTT.

Many counts were recorded for this clonotype. The V and J genes are TRBV20-1 and TRBJ2-5; 9 bases are a match to TRBD2. V trimming: 4 bases; J trimming: 0 bases; junction bases outside the gene matches: 12. CDR3 size: 17 residues. Per germline, CDR1 DFQATT and CDR2 SNEGSKA (reference sequence). The CDR3 sequence: CSATIPRAGGYQETQYF. The CDR3, as DNA: TGCAGTGCTACTATACCCCGGGCGGGAGGGTACCAAGAGACCCAGTACTTC.

V is TRBV4-3 and J is TRBJ2-1, with 8 bases aligning to TRBD2. The germline gives CDR1 LGHNA, CDR2 YSLEER. V shed 3 bases and J 8 bases; nucleotides not matched to a gene: 9. The CDR3 runs to 15 residues. The CDR3 reads CASSQGLGRSDEQFF. The CDR3 DNA reads as TGCGCCAGCAGCCAGGGACTAGGCAGAAGTGATGAGCAGTTCTTC.

V is TRBV3-1 and J is TRBJ2-1; D uncertain. The CDR3 is 16 residues long. Deletions cut 0 bases from V and 8 bases from J, with 17 bases between. Germline assignment: CDR1 LGHDT and CDR2 YNNKEL (reference sequence). CDR3 region: CASSQDAVLLTDEQFF. CDR3 coding DNA: TGTGCCAGCAGCCAAGATGCGGTCCTTCTTACGGATGAGCAGTTCTTC.

This clonotype was picked up a small number of times. The J gene is TRBJ2-5, the V gene TRBV20-1; TRBD2 matches 9 bases. Germline V CDR1 and CDR2: DFQATT, SNEGSKA (reference sequence). V dropped 8 bases and J dropped 5; count of bases not matched to a gene: 9. CDR3 length: 13 amino acids. The CDR3 here is CSPIAGAGETQYF. CDR3 bases: TGCAGTCCCATAGCGGGAGCAGGCGAGACCCAGTACTTC.

The chain has TRBV15 and TRBJ1-5, with D tentatively TRBD1 (5 bases). Germline CDR1 LNHNV, CDR2 YYDKDF (reference sequence). The CDR3 is 17 amino acids. V gave up 5 bases and J gave up 1 base, with 18 bases separating them. CDR3 sequence (DNA): TGTGCCACCAGCTGGGGTTTCGGGGGTAGGAGCAATCAGCCCCAGCATTTT. It translates to CATSWGFGGRSNQPQHF.

This clonotype was counted between two and nine times. The chain has TRBV30 and TRBJ2-1, with D hard to call. The CDR3 contains 13 residues. The V gene's germline CDR1 is GTSNPN and CDR2 SVGIG (reference sequence). V lost 0 bases and J 4 bases, leaving 7 bases between the germline ends. The CDR3 DNA is TGTGCCTGGAGTGTAGGCTCGTACAATGAGCAGTTCTTC. Translated: CAWSVGSYNEQFF.

This clonotype was observed a few times. The chain has TRBV12-3 or TRBV12-4 and TRBJ2-7; TRBD1 agrees at 7 bases. The CDR3 covers 15 residues. Trimming at V came to 5 bases and at J to 2 bases, leaving 9 bases not matched to a gene. The CDR3 loop is CASSGDSHKAYEQYF. DNA for the CDR3: TGTGCCAGCAGTGGGGACAGCCACAAAGCCTACGAGCAGTACTTC.

This clonotype showed up just a few times. This chain connects TRBV6-2 or TRBV6-3 to TRBJ2-7, with a weak D call TRBD2 (5 bases). Trimming stripped 2 bases from V and 0 bases from J, with 11 bases between. In germline, CDR1 is MNHEY, CDR2 SVGEGT. CDR3 length equals 15 residues. The CDR3 DNA is TGTGCCAGCAGTTACCAGGACTGGAACTCCTACGAGCAGTACTTC. Translation: CASSYQDWNSYEQYF.

There are a few counts of this clonotype. The gene calls are TRBV20-1 and TRBJ1-5, with 7 bases lining up with TRBD1. Trimming removed 0 bases from V and 6 bases from J; junction bases left unmatched: 8. The CDR3 covers 15 residues. CDR1 is DFQATT and CDR2 is SNEGSKA in the germline V gene (reference sequence). The CDR3 loop is CSARDQEGASQPQHF. The CDR3 region has the DNA TGCAGTGCTAGAGATCAGGAGGGGGCGAGTCAGCCCCAGCATTTT.

The CDR3 DNA reads TGTGCCAGCAGTTATGGGACTTTGGCCGAGCAGTACTTC. This gives the protein CASSYGTLAEQYF. This rearrangement joins TRBV6-2 or TRBV6-3 to TRBJ2-7; a weak D match, TRBD2 (6 bases). V was shortened by 3 bases and J by 6 bases, with 12 bases between the two germline ends. From germline, CDR1 is MNHEY and CDR2 SVGEGT. The CDR3 sequence is 13 residues long.

The table lists this clonotype with a few counts. The gene calls are TRBV20-1 and TRBJ2-1, with TRBD2 matching 12 bases. CDR1 and CDR2 (germline): DFQATT, SNEGSKA (reference sequence). Trimming cost V 6 bases and J 7 bases; bases outside gene matches: 13. CDR3 length: 16 residues. CDR3 sequence (DNA): TGCAGTGCCGGGCTAGCGGGAGGGCCGGGTCAGAATGAGCAGTTCTTC. Translating gives CSAGLAGGPGQNEQFF.

The chain links TRBV20-1 to TRBJ2-3, with D perhaps matching TRBD1 or TRBD2 (5 bases each). The germline CDR1 and CDR2 sequences are DFQATT and SNEGSKA (reference sequence). The CDR3 totals 16 residues. V was pared by 0 bases and J by 1 base, with 14 bases between. The CDR3 loop reads CSAREGSRGGTDTQYF. The CDR3 DNA is TGCAGTGCTAGAGAAGGATCGCGAGGGGGCACAGATACGCAGTATTTT.

This chain connects TRBV11-2 to TRBJ2-1; 7 bases fit TRBD2. CDR1 SGHAT and CDR2 FQNNGV come from the germline V gene. V lost 0 bases and J lost 5; bases outside the gene matches: 10. CDR3 length: 17 amino acids. In DNA form, the CDR3 reads TGTGCCAGCAGCTTAGATCTCGGACTAGGTGGGGACAATGAGCAGTTCTTC. Protein sequence: CASSLDLGLGGDNEQFF.

The chain carries TRBV5-5 and TRBJ2-1, with TRBD2 matching 9 bases. V was clipped by 3 bases and J by 6 bases; unmatched bases: 10. The V gene's germline CDR1 is SGHKS and CDR2 YYEKEE (reference sequence). The CDR3 runs to 16 residues. The CDR3 nucleotides are TGTGCCAGCAGCTCGTTTCCAGCGGGAGGCCTCAATGAGCAGTTCTTC. Encoded protein: CASSSFPAGGLNEQFF. Full variable domain (remainder filled in from reference TRBV5-5 and TRBJ2-1): DAGVTQSPTHLIKTRGQQVTLRCSPISGHKSVSWYQQVLGQGPQFIFQYYEKEERGRGNFPDRFSARQFPNYSSELNVNALLLGDSALYLCASSSFPAGGLNEQFFGPGTRLTVL.

This chain joins TRBV3-1 and TRBJ2-3; 9 nucleotides align to TRBD2. CDR1 and CDR2 (germline): LGHDT, YNNKEL (reference sequence). This CDR3 has 16 amino acids. V gave up 4 bases and J gave up 0 bases; unmatched junction bases: 5. This chain's CDR3 is CASSLLTSGSTDTQYF. The CDR3 bases are TGTGCCAGCAGCCTCTTGACTAGCGGAAGCACAGATACGCAGTATTTT.

This clonotype has ten or more counts. V gene TRBV28 combines with J gene TRBJ2-7; 7 nucleotides agree with TRBD1. The CDR3 has 16 amino acids. Germline CDR1 MDHEN, CDR2 SYDVKM. V lost 7 bases to trimming and J lost 2 bases; unmatched junction nucleotides: 14. The CDR3 spells CASNLPPGQNTYEQYF. CDR3 sequence (DNA): TGTGCCAGCAACCTACCCCCGGGACAGAACACCTACGAGCAGTACTTC.

This clonotype was counted many times. This sequence joins TRBV29-1 and TRBJ2-5; 11 bases match TRBD1. Trimming at V came to 4 bases and at J to 1 base, leaving 5 bases not matched to a gene. The length of the CDR3 is 15 residues. CDR1 SQVTM and CDR2 ANQGSEA come from the germline V gene. The chain's CDR3 is CSVVGTGGRQETQYF. The DNA for the CDR3 is TGCAGCGTTGTCGGGACAGGGGGTCGCCAAGAGACCCAGTACTTC. Filled out from reference TRBV29-1 and TRBJ2-5, the complete variable domain reads SAVISQKPSRDICQRGTSLTIQCQVDSQVTMMFWYRQQPGQSLTLIATANQGSEATYESGFVIDKFPISRPNLTFSTLTVSNMSPEDSSIYLCSVVGTGGRQETQYFGPGTRLLVL.